The source of this TCR gamma chain is a study of Vδ1+ human thymocytes. Overall study findings and caveats: Highly polyclonal TRG and TRD repertoires with Gaussian CDR3 length distributions appeared in thymus.

This clone was observed a few times. The antigen is not known. With 4 bases clipped from V and 3 bases from J, the junction kept 8 bases outside the gene matches. CDR1 and CDR2 (germline): VENAVY, YDSYNSRV. The CDR3 runs to 15 residues. Extracted RNA was reverse transcribed into cDNA. Multiplex PCR used pooled V-gene forward primers and a constant-region reverse primer to amplify CDR3s. TCRdb redid the clone calls on the multiplex PCR reads with CATT. The sample holds tens of thousands of gamma-chain clones, 12% to 15% seen once. This rearrangement joins TRGV8 to TRGJP2. The clonotype was recovered from a child less than two years old who had congenital heart surgery. The sequenced sample was Vdelta1+ gamma-delta thymocytes from the thymus. Subset specified: FACS-sorted CD3+ TCRalphabeta- TCRVdelta1+ TCRVdelta2- thymocytes. CDR3 sequence: CATWDGPGSDWIKTF. For the CDR3, the DNA is TGTGCCACCTGGGACGGGCCAGGTAGTGATTGGATCAAGACGTTT.